The 26 T cell receptor beta chains given below trace back to one sample, sequenced in a study of control samples from healthy donors and cancer patients. Method: immunoSEQ multiplex PCR; TCRdb's copy keeps in-frame clones and lacks some. The sample has 140,000 to 150,000 clones; 75% to 95% are singletons. The sequencing sample was made of blood. Receptor source: a man aged 30 to 45 in good health.

Note on this clone: Other nucleotide sequences from this sample produce the same CDR3. The chain uses TRBV18 and TRBJ1-1, with D maybe TRBD1 (5 bases). The CDR3 runs to 14 residues. V was trimmed by 3 bases and J by 1 base, leaving 9 bases between them. Germline CDR1 is KGHSH and CDR2 is LQKENI. CDR3 sequence reads: CASSPQTGNTEAFF. CDR3 nucleotides: TGTGCCAGCTCACCTCAAACAGGGAACACTGAAGCTTTCTTT.

The chain recombines TRBV20-1 with TRBJ2-1; the D gene is possibly TRBD2 (5 bases). The V gene lost 0 bases and the J gene lost 15 bases, with 12 bases spanning the gap. The CDR3 extends over 11 amino acids. Germline V CDR1 and CDR2: DFQATT, SNEGSKA (reference sequence). The CDR3 here is CSARDQDSPFF. The CDR3 DNA is TGCAGTGCTAGAGATCAGGACTCCCCGTTCTTC.

V and J are TRBV27 and TRBJ2-1; 14 bases are a match to TRBD2. Germline-derived CDR1 and CDR2 are MNHEY and SMNVEV (reference sequence). The V segment lost 5 bases and the J segment 9 bases; nucleotides outside the gene matches: 6. This CDR3 spans 15 amino acids. CDR3 loop: CASSPRTSGGLEQFF. DNA for the CDR3: TGTGCCAGCAGTCCCCGGACTAGCGGGGGGCTTGAGCAGTTCTTC.

The chain employs TRBV30 and TRBJ2-1; TRBD2 aligns across 8 bases. V gave up 0 bases and J gave up 8 bases; unmatched junction bases: 15. The CDR3 is 17 residues long. Germline loops: CDR1 GTSNPN, CDR2 SVGIG (reference sequence). The DNA of the CDR3 is TGTGCCTGGAGTGTACGGTTCGGGGGGGGTTCTGGCGATGAGCAGTTCTTC. It encodes CAWSVRFGGGSGDEQFF.

The chain couples TRBV2 to TRBJ1-2; tentatively, D is TRBD1 (6 bases). Germline values: CDR1 SNHLY, CDR2 FYNNEI. There are 15 residues in the CDR3. Between the trimmed V and J ends, which lost 2 bases and 4 bases, there was a span of 14 bases. The CDR3 is CASSEQGMGLYGYTF. In nucleotides, the CDR3 is TGTGCCAGCAGTGAACAGGGGATGGGGCTCTATGGCTACACCTTC.

The chain recombines TRBV4-2 with TRBJ1-2, with 11 bases that match TRBD1. The CDR3 loop spans 16 amino acids. Germline assignment: CDR1 LGHNA and CDR2 YNFKEQ. V lost 6 bases to trimming and J lost 10 bases; unmatched junction nucleotides: 16. The CDR3, as DNA: TGTGCCAGCAGTGCCTTCCGGGGACAGGGGGATAAGGACTACACCTTC. Translation: CASSAFRGQGDKDYTF.

The rearrangement uses TRBV5-1 and TRBJ2-7, with no clear D. V lost 2 bases and J 4 bases, leaving 19 bases between the germline ends. The germline V gene encodes CDR1 SGHRS and CDR2 YFSETQ. This CDR3 region has 16 residues. The CDR3 here is CASSFSIRPTGYEQYF. The CDR3 DNA follows: TGCGCCAGCAGCTTTAGTATAAGGCCGACTGGATACGAGCAGTACTTC.

The chain has TRBV29-1 and TRBJ1-1, with D uncertain. Trimming took 3 bases from V and 9 from J, leaving 8 bases between them. The CDR3 is 10 amino acids. Germline V lookup: CDR1 SQVTM, CDR2 ANQGSEA. CDR3 DNA sequence: TGCAGCGTTGAGGAGTTACAAGCTTTCTTT. Amino acids: CSVEELQAFF.

V and J are TRBV5-1 and TRBJ2-2; 9 bases line up with TRBD1. CDR1 and CDR2 (germline): SGHRS, YFSETQ. The CDR3 spans 15 residues. V dropped 4 bases and J dropped 7; count of bases not matched to a gene: 8. CDR3 DNA: TGCGCCAGCAGCCTACTACAGGGGGCCAGCGGGGAGCTGTTTTTT. Translating gives CASSLLQGASGELFF.

The rearrangement uses TRBV15 and TRBJ1-1; D gene unclear. The V end was cut by 1 base, the J end by 1 base, with 7 bases between. Germline CDR1 is LNHNV and CDR2 is YYDKDF (reference sequence). The CDR3 is 14 residues long. As DNA, the CDR3 is TGTGCCACCAGCAGAGCACGGGAGAACACTGAAGCTTTCTTT. Its translation is CATSRARENTEAFF.

The chain recombines TRBV2 with TRBJ2-7; TRBD2 aligns across 8 bases. This CDR3 region has 14 residues. Germline CDR1 and CDR2: SNHLY and FYNNEI. Germline trimming cut 7 bases from V and 1 base from J; bases unmatched to any gene: 6. The DNA for the CDR3 is TGTGCCAGCACTCCGGCTAGCGGGTCCTACGAGCAGTACTTC. This translates into CASTPASGSYEQYF.

This rearrangement joins TRBV19 to TRBJ1-2; D unclear. V gave up 0 bases and J gave up 4 bases, with 15 bases separating them. This CDR3 is built from 16 residues. From germline, CDR1 is LNHDA and CDR2 SQIVND (reference sequence). The CDR3 loop is CASSIDDEERSYGYTF. The DNA for the CDR3 is TGTGCCAGTAGTATAGATGATGAGGAGAGGAGCTATGGCTACACCTTC.

The V gene is TRBV6-5, the J gene TRBJ1-6; a possible D gene is TRBD1 (5 bases). The germline gives CDR1 MNHEY, CDR2 SVGAGI. The V and J ends lost 2 bases and 8 bases respectively, with 10 bases between them. CDR3 length equals 14 residues. In nucleotides, the CDR3 is TGTGCCAGCAGTTACGGGGACGGGCATTCACCCCTCCACTTT. This codes for CASSYGDGHSPLHF.

The chain combines TRBV30 with TRBJ2-7; D assignment may be TRBD1 or TRBD2 (5 bases each). Germline CDR1 reads GTSNPN; CDR2 reads SVGIG (reference sequence). V gave up 2 bases and J gave up 6 bases, with 11 bases separating them. The CDR3 loop spans 12 amino acids. The CDR3 region is CAWSYGTFEQYF. DNA of the CDR3: TGTGCCTGGAGTTATGGGACGTTCGAGCAGTACTTC.

The rearrangement joins TRBV5-4 to TRBJ2-3; the D gene is possibly TRBD2 (7 bases). The V gene's germline CDR1 is SGHNT and CDR2 YYREEE (reference sequence). V dropped 9 bases and J dropped 1 base, with 21 bases sitting between them. This CDR3 has 16 amino acids. This CDR3 reads CAIPRGPAGGTDTQYF. CDR3 DNA sequence: TGTGCCATCCCGCGGGGGCCGGCGGGCGGCACAGATACGCAGTATTTT.

This rearrangement joins TRBV10-3 to TRBJ1-3; no clear D gene. The CDR3 spans 15 residues. CDR1 and CDR2 (germline): ENHRY, SYGVKD. V was cut by 6 bases and J by 0 bases, with 12 bases left in between. The CDR3 DNA follows: TGTGCCATCAGGCGGGCGGACTCCTCTGGAAACACCATATATTTT. Protein sequence: CAIRRADSSGNTIYF.

The chain combines TRBV6-5 with TRBJ2-3; TRBD2 agrees at 8 bases. Germline CDR1 MNHEY, CDR2 SVGAGI. CDR3 length: 16 amino acids. Trimming at V came to 0 bases and at J to 4 bases, leaving 6 bases not matched to a gene. Here the CDR3 reads CASSYSTGGAADTQYF. The CDR3 region has the DNA TGTGCCAGCAGTTACTCGACGGGGGGGGCCGCAGATACGCAGTATTTT.

This clone was detected once. The rearrangement links TRBV7-9 to TRBJ2-7; a weak D match, TRBD2 (5 bases). V lost 1 base and J 4 bases, leaving 8 bases between the germline ends. Germline V gene sequence: CDR1 SEHNR, CDR2 FQNEAQ (reference sequence). The CDR3 consists of 13 residues. Written as DNA, the CDR3 is TGTGCCAGCAGCTTAGTCTCGGGGTACGAGCAGTACTTC. Protein: CASSLVSGYEQYF.

V usage is TRBV7-8 and J usage is TRBJ1-2; no definite D call. This CDR3 is built from 13 residues. V shed 0 bases and J shed 8 bases, with 10 bases lying between them. CDR1 and CDR2 from the germline V gene are SGHVS and FQNEAQ. In DNA form, the CDR3 reads TGTGCCAGCAGCTTAGCCCAGGATCCGGGCTACACCTTC. Its translation is CASSLAQDPGYTF.

The count of this clone is one. V usage is TRBV19 and J usage is TRBJ1-1; 9 bases are a match to TRBD1. The ends lost 2 bases at V and 3 bases at J; junction bases unmatched: 4. The CDR3 is made up of 15 amino acids. CDR1 is LNHDA, CDR2 SQIVND, per germline (reference sequence). In DNA, the CDR3 is TGTGCCAGTAGTATATTCCGGGACAGGGACACTGAAGCTTTCTTT. Encoded protein: CASSIFRDRDTEAFF.

The CDR3 reads CASSQEGGTGHYEQYF. In nucleotides, the CDR3 is TGTGCCAGCAGCCAAGAGGGTGGGACAGGGCACTACGAGCAGTACTTC. The V call is TRBV3-1 (or the pseudogene TRBV3-2), the J call TRBJ2-7, with 9 bases matching TRBD1. CDR3 size: 16 residues. Germline CDR1 is LGHDT and CDR2 is YNNKEL (reference sequence). The J segment lost 3 bases and the V segment lost 0 bases, leaving 6 bases of the junction unmatched.

This clone was seen once. The CDR3 DNA sequence: TGTGCCAGCAGCCGGCGGGACAGTAATCAGCCCCAGCATTTT. Protein: CASSRRDSNQPQHF. The rearrangement links TRBV21-1 to TRBJ1-5; the table names TRBD1, a call not compared with the DNA. TRBV21-1 is a documented pseudogene. The length of the CDR3 is 14 residues.

The rearrangement joins TRBV4-1 to TRBJ1-5; the D gene is possibly TRBD1 (5 bases). Germline loops: CDR1 MGHRA, CDR2 YSYEKL. V gave up 3 bases and J gave up 3 bases, with 12 bases separating them. The CDR3 extends over 15 amino acids. CDR3 bases: TGCGCCAGCAGCCATAAAACAGGCCTCAATCAGCCCCAGCATTTT. Its translation is CASSHKTGLNQPQHF.

This rearrangement joins TRBV10-2 to TRBJ2-5; D gene unclear. The CDR3 consists of 13 residues. Deletions cut 0 bases from V and 4 bases from J, with 6 bases between. Germline V lookup: CDR1 WSHSY, CDR2 SAAADI. The CDR3 sequence: CASSESKRETQYF. The DNA for the CDR3 is TGCGCCAGCAGTGAGTCGAAGCGAGAGACCCAGTACTTC.

The chain couples TRBV6-5 to TRBJ2-2; D unresolved. V lost 5 bases and J 4 bases, leaving 11 bases between the germline ends. The CDR3 has 14 residues. In germline, CDR1 is MNHEY, CDR2 SVGAGI. The CDR3 region has the DNA TGTGCCAGCAGTACCGTCCAAGGCACCGGGGAGCTGTTTTTT. Translating gives CASSTVQGTGELFF.

CDR3 amino acids: CASSLLSQPQHF. CDR3 coding DNA: TGTGCCAGCAGTTTATTGTCTCAGCCCCAGCATTTT. The chain combines TRBV28 with TRBJ1-5; D unresolved. Germline V gene lookup returns CDR1 MDHEN and CDR2 SYDVKM. V was clipped by 1 base and J by 6 bases, with 4 bases between them. The length of the CDR3 is 12 residues. The full variable domain, in which reference TRBV28 and TRBJ1-5 provide the parts outside the CDR3, is DVKVTQSSRYLVKRTGEKVFLECVQDMDHENMFWYRQDPGLGLRLIYFSYDVKMKEKGDIPEGYSVSREKKERFSLILESASTNQTSMYLCASSLLSQPQHFGDGTRLSIL.